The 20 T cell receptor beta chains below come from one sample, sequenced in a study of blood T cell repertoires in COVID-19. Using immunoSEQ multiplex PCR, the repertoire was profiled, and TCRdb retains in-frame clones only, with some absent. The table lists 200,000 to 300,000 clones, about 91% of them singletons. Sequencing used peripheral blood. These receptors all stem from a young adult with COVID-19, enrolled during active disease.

The CDR3 coding sequence is TGTGCCAGTAGTACAGCGTCGGGACCCCTCCACTTT. This encodes CASSTASGPLHF. V gene TRBV19 combines with J gene TRBJ1-6, with unresolved D. Trimming removed 4 bases at V and 12 bases at J, with 10 bases between. This CDR3 comprises 12 residues. Germline V gives CDR1 LNHDA, CDR2 SQIVND (reference sequence).

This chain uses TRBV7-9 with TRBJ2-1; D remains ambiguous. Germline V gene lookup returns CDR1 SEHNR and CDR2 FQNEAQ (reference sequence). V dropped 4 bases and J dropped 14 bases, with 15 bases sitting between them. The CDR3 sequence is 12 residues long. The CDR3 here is CASSSHPEYEFF. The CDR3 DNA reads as TGTGCCAGCAGCTCGCACCCTGAGTACGAGTTCTTC.

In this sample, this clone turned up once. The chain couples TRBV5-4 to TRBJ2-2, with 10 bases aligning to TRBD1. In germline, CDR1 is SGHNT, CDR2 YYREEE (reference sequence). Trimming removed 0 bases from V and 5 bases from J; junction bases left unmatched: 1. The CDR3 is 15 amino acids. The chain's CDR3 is CASSLAGQGTGELFF. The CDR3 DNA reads TGTGCCAGCAGCTTGGCGGGACAGGGGACCGGGGAGCTGTTTTTT.

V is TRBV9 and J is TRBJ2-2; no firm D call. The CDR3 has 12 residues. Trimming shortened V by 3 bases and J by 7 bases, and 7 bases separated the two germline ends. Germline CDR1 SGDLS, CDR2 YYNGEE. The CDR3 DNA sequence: TGTGCCAGCAGCGCGTTCGGCGGGGAGCTGTTTTTT. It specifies CASSAFGGELFF.

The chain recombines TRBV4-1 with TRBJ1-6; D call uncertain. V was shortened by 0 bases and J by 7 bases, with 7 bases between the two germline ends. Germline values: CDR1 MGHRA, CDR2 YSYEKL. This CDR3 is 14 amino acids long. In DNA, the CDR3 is TGCGCCAGCAGCCAAGATCCCGGGAATTCACCCCTCCACTTT. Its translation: CASSQDPGNSPLHF.

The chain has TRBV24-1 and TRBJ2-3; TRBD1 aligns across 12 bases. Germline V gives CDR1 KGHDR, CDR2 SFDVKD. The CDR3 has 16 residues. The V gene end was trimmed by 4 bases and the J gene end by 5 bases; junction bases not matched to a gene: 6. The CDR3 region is CATSELGTGGEDTQYF. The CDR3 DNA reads TGTGCCACCAGTGAACTTGGGACAGGGGGCGAAGATACGCAGTATTTT.

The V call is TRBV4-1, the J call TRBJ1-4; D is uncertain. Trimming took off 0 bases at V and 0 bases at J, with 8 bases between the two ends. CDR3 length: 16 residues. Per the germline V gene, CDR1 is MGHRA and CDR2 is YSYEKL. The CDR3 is CASSQDPGSTNEKLFF. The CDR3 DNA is TGCGCCAGCAGCCAAGATCCCGGTTCAACTAATGAAAAACTGTTTTTT.

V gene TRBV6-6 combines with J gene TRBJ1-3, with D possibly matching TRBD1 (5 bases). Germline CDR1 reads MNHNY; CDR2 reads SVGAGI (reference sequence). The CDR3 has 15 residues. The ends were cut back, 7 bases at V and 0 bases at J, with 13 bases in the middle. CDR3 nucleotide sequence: TGTGCCAGCACCAAGGACATTGCCTCTGGAAACACCATATATTTT. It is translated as CASTKDIASGNTIYF.

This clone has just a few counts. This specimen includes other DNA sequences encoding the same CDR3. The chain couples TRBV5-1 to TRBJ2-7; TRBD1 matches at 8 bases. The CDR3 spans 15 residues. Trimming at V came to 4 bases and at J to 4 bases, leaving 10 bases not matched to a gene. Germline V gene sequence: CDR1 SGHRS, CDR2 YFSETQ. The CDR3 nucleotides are TGCGCCAGCAGCCCTGGTGGGACAGGAGCTTACGAGCAGTACTTC. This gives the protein CASSPGGTGAYEQYF.

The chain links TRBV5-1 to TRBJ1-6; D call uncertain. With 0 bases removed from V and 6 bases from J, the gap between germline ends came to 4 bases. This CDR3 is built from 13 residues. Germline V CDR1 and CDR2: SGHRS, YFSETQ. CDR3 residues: CASSLELNSPLHF. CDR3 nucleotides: TGCGCCAGCAGCTTGGAGCTTAATTCACCCCTCCACTTT. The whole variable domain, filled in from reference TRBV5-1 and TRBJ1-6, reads KAGVTQTPRYLIKTRGQQVTLSCSPISGHRSVSWYQQTPGQGLQFLFEYFSETQRNKGNFPGRFSGRQFSNSRSEMNVSTLELGDSALYLCASSLELNSPLHFGNGTRLTVT.

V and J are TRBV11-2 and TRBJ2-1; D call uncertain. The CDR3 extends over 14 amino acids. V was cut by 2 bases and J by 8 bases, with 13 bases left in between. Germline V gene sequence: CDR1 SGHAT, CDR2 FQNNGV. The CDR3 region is CASSLMGRVDEQFF. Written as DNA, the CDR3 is TGTGCCAGCAGCTTAATGGGTCGGGTCGATGAGCAGTTCTTC. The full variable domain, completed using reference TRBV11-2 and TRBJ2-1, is EAGVAQSPRYKIIEKRQSVAFWCNPISGHATLYWYQQILGQGPKLLIQFQNNGVVDDSQLPKDRFSAERLKGVDSTLKIQPAKLEDSAVYLCASSLMGRVDEQFFGPGTRLTVL.

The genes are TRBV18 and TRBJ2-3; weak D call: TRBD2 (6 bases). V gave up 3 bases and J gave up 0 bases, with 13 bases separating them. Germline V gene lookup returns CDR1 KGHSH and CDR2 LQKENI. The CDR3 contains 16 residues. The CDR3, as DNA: TGTGCCAGCTCACCGCGGGACCCTATTAGCACAGATACGCAGTATTTT. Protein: CASSPRDPISTDTQYF.

The DNA for the CDR3 is TGTGCCAGCAGCTCCGGGACTATCTACAATGAGCAGTTCTTC. It encodes CASSSGTIYNEQFF. The chain uses TRBV28 and TRBJ2-1, with TRBD2 matching over 7 bases. This CDR3 spans 14 amino acids. The germline CDR1 and CDR2 sequences are MDHEN and SYDVKM. The J segment lost 3 bases and the V segment lost 6 bases, leaving 5 bases of the junction unmatched.

The CDR3 region is CASSGDREAYEQYF. CDR3 coding DNA: TGTGCCAGCAGCGGGGACAGGGAGGCCTACGAGCAGTACTTC. The gene calls are TRBV7-9 and TRBJ2-7; 9 bases line up with TRBD1. The CDR3 has 14 residues. In germline, CDR1 is SEHNR, CDR2 FQNEAQ (reference sequence). The J segment lost 2 bases and the V segment lost 5 bases, leaving 4 bases of the junction unmatched. The full variable domain, its missing parts supplied by reference TRBV7-9 and TRBJ2-7, is DTGVSQNPRHKITKRGQNVTFRCDPISEHNRLYWYRQTLGQGPEFLTYFQNEAQLEKSRLLSDRFSAERPKGSFSTLEIQRTEQGDSAMYLCASSGDREAYEQYFGPGTRLTVT.

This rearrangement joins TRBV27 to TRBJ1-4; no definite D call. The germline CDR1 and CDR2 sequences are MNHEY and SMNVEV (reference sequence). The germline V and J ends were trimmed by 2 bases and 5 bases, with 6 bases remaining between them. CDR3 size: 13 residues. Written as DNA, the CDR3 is TGTGCCAGCAGTTTAGGAGGGAATGAAAAACTGTTTTTT. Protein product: CASSLGGNEKLFF.

CDR3 in DNA: TGCGCCAGCAGCTTGGACGACAGGGCCTATGGCTACACCTTC. Translation: CASSLDDRAYGYTF. The chain combines TRBV5-1 with TRBJ1-2; TRBD1 aligns across 7 bases. Germline V gives CDR1 SGHRS, CDR2 YFSETQ. There are 14 residues in the CDR3. Unmatched junction bases numbered 3, after V lost 0 bases and J lost 4 bases.

For the CDR3, the DNA is TGCGCCAGCAGCCAAGAAGAGCGGGAGAACGACATTCAGTACTTC. It is translated as CASSQEERENDIQYF. The chain carries TRBV4-3 and TRBJ2-4, with TRBD2 matching 8 bases. CDR3 length: 15 amino acids. Germline CDR1 reads LGHNA; CDR2 reads YSLEER. V was clipped by 0 bases and J by 8 bases; unmatched bases: 6.

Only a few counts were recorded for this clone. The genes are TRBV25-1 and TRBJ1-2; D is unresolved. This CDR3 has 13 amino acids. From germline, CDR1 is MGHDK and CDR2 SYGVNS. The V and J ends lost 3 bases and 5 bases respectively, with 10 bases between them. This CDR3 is CASSDTAVYGYTF. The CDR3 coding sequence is TGTGCCAGCAGTGATACGGCGGTGTATGGCTACACCTTC.

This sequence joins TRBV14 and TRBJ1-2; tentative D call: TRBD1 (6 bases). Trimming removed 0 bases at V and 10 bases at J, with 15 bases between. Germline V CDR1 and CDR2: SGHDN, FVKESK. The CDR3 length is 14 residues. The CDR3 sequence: CASSQDWQGSAYTF. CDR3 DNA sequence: TGTGCCAGCAGCCAAGATTGGCAGGGGAGCGCCTACACCTTC.

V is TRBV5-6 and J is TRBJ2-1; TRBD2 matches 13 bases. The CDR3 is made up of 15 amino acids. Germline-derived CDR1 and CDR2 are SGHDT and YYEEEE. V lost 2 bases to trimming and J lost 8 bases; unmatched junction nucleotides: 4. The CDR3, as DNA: TGTGCCAGCAGCTTCCGGACTAGCGGGAGATATGAGCAGTTCTTC. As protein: CASSFRTSGRYEQFF.